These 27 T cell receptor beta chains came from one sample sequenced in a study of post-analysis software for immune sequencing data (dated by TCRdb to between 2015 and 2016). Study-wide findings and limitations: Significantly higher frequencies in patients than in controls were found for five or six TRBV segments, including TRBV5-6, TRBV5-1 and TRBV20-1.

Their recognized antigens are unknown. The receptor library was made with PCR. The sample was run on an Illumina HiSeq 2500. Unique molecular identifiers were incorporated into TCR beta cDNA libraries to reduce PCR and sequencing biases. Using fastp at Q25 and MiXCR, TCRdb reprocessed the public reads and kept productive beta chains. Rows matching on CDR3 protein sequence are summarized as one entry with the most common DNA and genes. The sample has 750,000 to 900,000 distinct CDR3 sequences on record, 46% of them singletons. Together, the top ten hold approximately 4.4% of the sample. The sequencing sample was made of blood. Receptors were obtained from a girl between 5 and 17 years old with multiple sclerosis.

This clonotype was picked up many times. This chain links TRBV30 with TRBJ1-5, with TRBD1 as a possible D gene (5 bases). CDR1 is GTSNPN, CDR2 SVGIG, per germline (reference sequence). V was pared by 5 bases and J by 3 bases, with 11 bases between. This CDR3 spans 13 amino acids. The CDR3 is CAWAQGDNQPQHF. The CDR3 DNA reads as TGTGCCTGGGCCCAGGGAGACAATCAGCCCCAGCATTTT.

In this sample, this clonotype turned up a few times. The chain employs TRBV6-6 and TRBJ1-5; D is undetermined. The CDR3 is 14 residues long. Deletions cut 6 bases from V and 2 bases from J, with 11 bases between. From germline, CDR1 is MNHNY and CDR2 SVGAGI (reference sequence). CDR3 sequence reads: CASRPGLGNQPQHF. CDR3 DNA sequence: TGTGCCAGCAGACCCGGACTAGGCAATCAGCCCCAGCATTTT.

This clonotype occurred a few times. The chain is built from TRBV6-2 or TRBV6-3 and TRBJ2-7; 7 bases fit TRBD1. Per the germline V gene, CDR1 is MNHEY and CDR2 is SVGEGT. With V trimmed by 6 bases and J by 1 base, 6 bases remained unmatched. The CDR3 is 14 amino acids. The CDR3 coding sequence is TGTGCCAGCAGCACTTCGACAGGGTCCTACGAGCAGTACTTC. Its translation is CASSTSTGSYEQYF.

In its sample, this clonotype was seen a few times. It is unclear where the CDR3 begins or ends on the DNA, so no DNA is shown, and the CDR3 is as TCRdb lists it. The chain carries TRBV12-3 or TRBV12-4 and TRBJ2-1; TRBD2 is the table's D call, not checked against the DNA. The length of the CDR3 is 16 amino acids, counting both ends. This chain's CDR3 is CASSSSAGGHWDEQFF.

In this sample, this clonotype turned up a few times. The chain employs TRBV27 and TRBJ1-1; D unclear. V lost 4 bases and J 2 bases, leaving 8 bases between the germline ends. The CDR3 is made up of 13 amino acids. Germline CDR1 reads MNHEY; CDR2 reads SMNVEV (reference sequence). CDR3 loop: CASSSYGNTEAFF. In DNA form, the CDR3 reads TGTGCCAGCAGTTCCTATGGTAACACTGAAGCTTTCTTT.

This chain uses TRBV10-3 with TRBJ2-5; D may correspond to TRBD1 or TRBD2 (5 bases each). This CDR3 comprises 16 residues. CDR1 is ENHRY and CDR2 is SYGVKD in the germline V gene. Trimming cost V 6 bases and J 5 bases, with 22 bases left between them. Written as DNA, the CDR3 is TGTGCCATCAGCCATGGCCCGGGACGGGGTGGGGAGACCCAGTACTTC. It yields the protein CAISHGPGRGGETQYF.

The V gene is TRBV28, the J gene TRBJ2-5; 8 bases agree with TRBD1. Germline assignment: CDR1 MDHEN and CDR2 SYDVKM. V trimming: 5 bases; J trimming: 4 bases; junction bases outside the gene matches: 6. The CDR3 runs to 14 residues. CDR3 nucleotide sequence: TGTGCCAGCAGTCCCCCACAGGGGGGAGAGACCCAGTACTTC. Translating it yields CASSPPQGGETQYF.

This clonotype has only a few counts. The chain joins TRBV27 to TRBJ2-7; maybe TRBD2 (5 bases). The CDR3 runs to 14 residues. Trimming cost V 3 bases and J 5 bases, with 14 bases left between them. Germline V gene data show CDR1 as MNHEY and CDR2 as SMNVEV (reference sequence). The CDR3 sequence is CASSLEAGWDEQYF. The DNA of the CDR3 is TGTGCCAGCAGTTTGGAGGCAGGCTGGGACGAGCAGTACTTC.

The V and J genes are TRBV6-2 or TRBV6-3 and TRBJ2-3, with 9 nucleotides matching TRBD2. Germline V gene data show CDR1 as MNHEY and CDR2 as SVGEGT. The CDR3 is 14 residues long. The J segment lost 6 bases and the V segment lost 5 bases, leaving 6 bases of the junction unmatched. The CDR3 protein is CASSVTSGGDTQYF. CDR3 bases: TGTGCCAGCAGTGTGACTAGCGGAGGGGATACGCAGTATTTT.

CDR3 loop: CACLRGSRLSEQYF. As DNA, the CDR3 is TGTGCCTGCCTGCGGGGATCGAGGCTCTCCGAGCAGTACTTC. The rearrangement uses TRBV30 and TRBJ2-7; D may be TRBD2 (6 bases). V gave up 6 bases and J gave up 6 bases, with 21 bases separating them. The CDR3 is 14 amino acids. The V gene's germline CDR1 is GTSNPN and CDR2 SVGIG (reference sequence).

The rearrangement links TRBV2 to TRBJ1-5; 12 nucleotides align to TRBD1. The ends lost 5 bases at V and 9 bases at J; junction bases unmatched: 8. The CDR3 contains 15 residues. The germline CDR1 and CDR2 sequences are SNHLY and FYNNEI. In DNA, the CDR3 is TGTGCCAGCAGTTCGGGACAGGGGGCGCATTGGCCCCAGCATTTT. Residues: CASSSGQGAHWPQHF.

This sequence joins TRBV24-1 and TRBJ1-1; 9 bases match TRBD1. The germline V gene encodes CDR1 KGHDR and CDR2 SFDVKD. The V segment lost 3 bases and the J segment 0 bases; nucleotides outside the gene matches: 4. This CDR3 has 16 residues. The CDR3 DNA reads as TGTGCCACCAGTGATGCCGGGACAGGGATGAACACTGAAGCTTTCTTT. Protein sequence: CATSDAGTGMNTEAFF.

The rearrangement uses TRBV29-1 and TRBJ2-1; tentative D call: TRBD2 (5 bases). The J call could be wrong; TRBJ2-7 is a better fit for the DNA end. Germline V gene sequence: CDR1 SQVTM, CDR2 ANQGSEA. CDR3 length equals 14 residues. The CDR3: CSVEGEGSYNEQYF. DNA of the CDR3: TGCAGCGTTGAAGGGGAAGGGAGTTACAATGAGCAGTACTTC.

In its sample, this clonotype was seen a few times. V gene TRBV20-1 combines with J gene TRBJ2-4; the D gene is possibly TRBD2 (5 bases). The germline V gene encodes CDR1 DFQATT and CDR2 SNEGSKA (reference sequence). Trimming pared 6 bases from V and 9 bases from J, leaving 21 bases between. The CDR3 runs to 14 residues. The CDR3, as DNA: TGCAGTGCCCCCGTGGAGGCTGGCTCAGGCATTCAGTACTTC. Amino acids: CSAPVEAGSGIQYF.

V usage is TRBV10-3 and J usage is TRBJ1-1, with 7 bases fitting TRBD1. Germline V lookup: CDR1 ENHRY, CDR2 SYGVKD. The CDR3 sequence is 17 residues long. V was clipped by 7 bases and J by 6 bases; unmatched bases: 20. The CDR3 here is CAITKGALGQSNAEAFF. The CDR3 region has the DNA TGTGCCATCACCAAGGGGGCACTAGGGCAGAGTAACGCTGAAGCTTTCTTT.

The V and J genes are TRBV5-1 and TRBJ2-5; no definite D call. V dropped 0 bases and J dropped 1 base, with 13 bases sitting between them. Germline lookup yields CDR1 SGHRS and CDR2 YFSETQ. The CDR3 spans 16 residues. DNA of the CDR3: TGCGCCAGCAGCTTGGCCTTGGGCGCGGCCCAAGAGACCCAGTACTTC. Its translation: CASSLALGAAQETQYF.

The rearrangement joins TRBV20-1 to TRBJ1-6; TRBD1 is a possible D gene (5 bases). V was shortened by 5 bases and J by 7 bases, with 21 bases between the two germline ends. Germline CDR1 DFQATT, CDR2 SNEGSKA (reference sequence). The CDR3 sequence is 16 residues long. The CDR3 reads CSALGGANGGNSPLHF. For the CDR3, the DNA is TGCAGTGCTTTAGGAGGGGCCAACGGCGGCAATTCACCCCTCCACTTT.

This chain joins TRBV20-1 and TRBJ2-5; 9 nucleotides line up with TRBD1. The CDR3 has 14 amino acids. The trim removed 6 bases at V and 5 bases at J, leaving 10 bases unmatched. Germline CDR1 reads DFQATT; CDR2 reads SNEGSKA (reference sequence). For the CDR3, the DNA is TGCAGTGCCCAGACAGGGGGTATTGAGGAGACCCAGTACTTC. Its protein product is CSAQTGGIEETQYF.

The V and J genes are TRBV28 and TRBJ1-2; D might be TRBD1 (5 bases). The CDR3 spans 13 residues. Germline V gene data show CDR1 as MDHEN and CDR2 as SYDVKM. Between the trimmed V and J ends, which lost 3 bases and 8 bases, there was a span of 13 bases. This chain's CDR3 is CASSLGRVRGYTF. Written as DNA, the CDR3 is TGTGCCAGCAGTTTGGGCAGGGTGAGAGGCTACACCTTC.

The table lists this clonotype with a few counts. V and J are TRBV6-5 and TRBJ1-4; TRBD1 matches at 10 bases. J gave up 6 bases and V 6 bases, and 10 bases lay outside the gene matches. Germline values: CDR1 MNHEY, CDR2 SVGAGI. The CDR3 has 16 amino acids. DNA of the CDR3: TGTGCCAGCAGGCGGGACAGGGGATTCGAGGATGAAAAACTGTTTTTT. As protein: CASRRDRGFEDEKLFF.

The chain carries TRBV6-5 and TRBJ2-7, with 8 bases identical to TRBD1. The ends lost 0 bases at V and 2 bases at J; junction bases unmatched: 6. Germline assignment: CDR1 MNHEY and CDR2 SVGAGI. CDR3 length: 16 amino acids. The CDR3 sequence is CASSYSERTGPYEQYF. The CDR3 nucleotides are TGTGCCAGCAGTTACTCGGAAAGGACAGGGCCCTACGAGCAGTACTTC.

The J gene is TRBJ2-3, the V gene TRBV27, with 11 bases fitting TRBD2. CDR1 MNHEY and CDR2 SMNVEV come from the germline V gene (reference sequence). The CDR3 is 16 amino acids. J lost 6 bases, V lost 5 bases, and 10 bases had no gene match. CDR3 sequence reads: CASSETSGGLGDTQYF. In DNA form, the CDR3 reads TGTGCCAGCAGTGAAACTAGCGGGGGACTCGGGGATACGCAGTATTTT.

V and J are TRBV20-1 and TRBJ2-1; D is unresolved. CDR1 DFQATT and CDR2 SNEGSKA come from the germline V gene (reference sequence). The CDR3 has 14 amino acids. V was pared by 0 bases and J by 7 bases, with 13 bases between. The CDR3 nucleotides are TGCAGTGCTAGAGATAGGCAGGCTCGGAATGAGCAGTTCTTC. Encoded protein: CSARDRQARNEQFF.

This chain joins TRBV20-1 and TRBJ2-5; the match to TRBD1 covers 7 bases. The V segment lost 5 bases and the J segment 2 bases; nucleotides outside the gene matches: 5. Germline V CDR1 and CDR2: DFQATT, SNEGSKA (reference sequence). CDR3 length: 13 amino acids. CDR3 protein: CSAHDREQETQYF. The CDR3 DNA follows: TGCAGTGCTCACGACAGGGAACAAGAGACCCAGTACTTC.

The CDR3 loop reads CASSPRGTGGAGDYNEQFF. CDR3 nucleotide sequence: TGTGCCAGCAGCCCACGAGGGACAGGGGGCGCGGGGGACTACAATGAGCAGTTCTTC. The chain joins TRBV6-1 to TRBJ2-1; TRBD1 aligns across 12 bases. Germline CDR1 MNHNS, CDR2 SASEGT. The CDR3 runs to 19 residues. V dropped 6 bases and J dropped 3; count of bases not matched to a gene: 15.

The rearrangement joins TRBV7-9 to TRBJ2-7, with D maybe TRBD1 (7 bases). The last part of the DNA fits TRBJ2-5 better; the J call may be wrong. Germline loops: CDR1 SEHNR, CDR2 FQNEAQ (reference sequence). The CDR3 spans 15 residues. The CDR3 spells CASRQRQGREETQYF. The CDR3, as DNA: TGTGCCAGTAGACAGAGACAGGGCCGGGAGGAGACCCAGTACTTC.

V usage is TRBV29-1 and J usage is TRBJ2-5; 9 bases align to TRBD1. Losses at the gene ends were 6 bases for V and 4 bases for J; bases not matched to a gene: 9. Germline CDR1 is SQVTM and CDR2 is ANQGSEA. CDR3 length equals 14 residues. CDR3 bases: TGCAGCGTCAGGGATACAGGGGGCCCAGAGACCCAGTACTTC. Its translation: CSVRDTGGPETQYF.